The 10 T cell receptor beta chains given below trace back to one sample, sequenced in a study of patients and donors after allogeneic stem cell transplantation. TCRdb processed the RT-PCR reads anew with MiXCR; each CDR3 protein has one entry. The profile covers some 92,000 distinct CDR3 sequences, with about 48% appearing a single time and roughly two thirds taken by the ten largest. Material: blood, either unsorted or a sorted T cell fraction (not recorded which). These receptors were obtained from a human donor who was either an allogeneic HSCT recipient or a stem cell or donor lymphocyte infusion donor (not recorded which). It is not recorded whose cells these are; they may come from a transplant donor.

A few counts support this clonotype. The gene calls are TRBV5-1 and TRBJ1-4; 10 bases match TRBD1. Germline CDR1 reads SGHRS; CDR2 reads YFSETQ. The J segment lost 6 bases and the V segment lost 4 bases, leaving 3 bases of the junction unmatched. CDR3 length: 14 residues. CDR3 amino acids: CASSVDRGDEKLFF. Here the CDR3 DNA reads TGCGCCAGCAGCGTGGACAGGGGGGATGAAAAACTGTTTTTT.

This clonotype was seen a handful of times. The chain recombines TRBV12-3 or TRBV12-4 with TRBJ1-6; no firm D call. Deletions cut 6 bases from V and 5 bases from J, with 23 bases between. The CDR3 is 18 residues long. The CDR3 is CASRPGDISGSDNSPLHF. CDR3 sequence (DNA): TGTGCCAGCAGACCCGGTGATATTTCGGGAAGCGATAATTCACCCCTCCACTTT.

CDR3 loop: CASSRVVGGKDTQYF. The CDR3 DNA follows: TGCGCCAGCAGCCGCGTAGTCGGAGGGAAAGATACGCAGTATTTT. The rearrangement links TRBV4-3 to TRBJ2-3; weak D call: TRBD2 (6 bases). V shed 4 bases and J shed 5 bases, with 16 bases lying between them. Per germline, CDR1 LGHNA and CDR2 YSLEER. The CDR3 has 15 amino acids.

This clonotype was seen more than once but under ten times. The chain has TRBV27 and TRBJ1-6; 9 nucleotides match TRBD1. V was pared by 5 bases and J by 11 bases, with 10 bases of the junction left unmatched. The CDR3 contains 15 residues. Germline CDR1 is MNHEY and CDR2 is SMNVEV (reference sequence). The CDR3 DNA is TGTGCCAGCAGTCCTTGGACAGGGGATGGGACACCCCTCCACTTT. This codes for CASSPWTGDGTPLHF.

This clonotype was detected once. The CDR3 nucleotides are TGTGCCAGCACCCAGGGGATTGGACTAGACTACAATGAGCAGTTCTTC. Its protein product is CASTQGIGLDYNEQFF. The chain recombines TRBV7-2 with TRBJ2-1, with D possibly TRBD2 on 7 matching bases. The length of the CDR3 is 16 residues. The V and J ends lost 7 bases and 3 bases respectively, with 19 bases between them. From germline, CDR1 is SGHTA and CDR2 FQGNSA.

This clonotype was picked up many times. This rearrangement joins TRBV27 to TRBJ1-6; D remains ambiguous. Germline V gives CDR1 MNHEY, CDR2 SMNVEV (reference sequence). Between the trimmed V and J ends, which lost 3 bases and 7 bases, there was a span of 13 bases. This CDR3 has 15 residues. The CDR3 region is CASSLVDRRNSPLHF. Written as DNA, the CDR3 is TGTGCCAGCAGTTTGGTGGACCGCAGAAATTCACCCCTCCACTTT.

This chain uses TRBV12-3 or TRBV12-4 with TRBJ1-2; D gene uncertain. The CDR3 is 14 amino acids. V was pared by 0 bases and J by 4 bases, with 9 bases between. The CDR3 DNA reads TGTGCCAGCAGTTTAGCCGTGCCCAGCTATGGCTACACCTTC. Encoded protein: CASSLAVPSYGYTF.

This clonotype was observed a few times. Here the CDR3 DNA reads TGTGCCAGCAGTTTAGTTGGAAAGGGACAAAACTATGGCTACACCTTC. Protein sequence: CASSLVGKGQNYGYTF. This sequence joins TRBV28 and TRBJ1-2, with D possibly TRBD1 on 6 matching bases. V was pared by 2 bases and J by 2 bases, with 15 bases between. The CDR3 extends over 16 amino acids. From germline, CDR1 is MDHEN and CDR2 SYDVKM.

This chain links TRBV5-1 with TRBJ2-1; tentative D call: TRBD2 (5 bases). V was shortened by 1 base and J by 9 bases, with 20 bases between the two germline ends. The CDR3 is 16 amino acids. Germline CDR1 and CDR2: SGHRS and YFSETQ. The CDR3 sequence: CASSLRGPERGSEQFF. The CDR3 coding sequence is TGCGCCAGCAGCTTGCGAGGACCTGAACGGGGTAGTGAGCAGTTCTTC.

This clonotype was seen a few times. The chain combines TRBV4-3 with TRBJ1-1; the D gene is possibly TRBD1 (6 bases). Germline CDR1 LGHNA, CDR2 YSLEER. This CDR3 is built from 16 residues. Trimming cost V 4 bases and J 4 bases, with 19 bases left between them. Here the CDR3 reads CASSPGRGASGTEAFF. The CDR3 DNA follows: TGCGCCAGCAGCCCCGGACGGGGGGCGTCTGGCACTGAAGCTTTCTTT.